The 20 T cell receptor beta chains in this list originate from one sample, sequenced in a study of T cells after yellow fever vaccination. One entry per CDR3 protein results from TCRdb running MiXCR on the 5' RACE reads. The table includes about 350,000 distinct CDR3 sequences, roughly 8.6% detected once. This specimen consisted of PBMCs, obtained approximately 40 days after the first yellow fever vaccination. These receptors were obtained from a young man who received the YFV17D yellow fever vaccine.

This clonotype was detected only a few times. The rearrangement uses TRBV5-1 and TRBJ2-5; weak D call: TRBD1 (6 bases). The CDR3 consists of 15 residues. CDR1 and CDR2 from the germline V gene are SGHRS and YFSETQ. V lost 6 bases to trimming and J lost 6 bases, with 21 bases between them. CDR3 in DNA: TGCGCCAGCACCCAGGGCAGGGGAACTGGAAAGACCCAGTACTTC. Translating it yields CASTQGRGTGKTQYF. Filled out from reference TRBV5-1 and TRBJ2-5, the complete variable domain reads KAGVTQTPRYLIKTRGQQVTLSCSPISGHRSVSWYQQTPGQGLQFLFEYFSETQRNKGNFPGRFSGRQFSNSRSEMNVSTLELGDSALYLCASTQGRGTGKTQYFGPGTRLLVL.

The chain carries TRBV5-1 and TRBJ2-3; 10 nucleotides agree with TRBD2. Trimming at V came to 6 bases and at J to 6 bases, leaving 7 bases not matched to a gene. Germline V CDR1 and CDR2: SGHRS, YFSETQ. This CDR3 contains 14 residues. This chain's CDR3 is CASKTSGVKDTQYF. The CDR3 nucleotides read TGCGCCAGCAAAACTAGCGGGGTAAAGGATACGCAGTATTTT.

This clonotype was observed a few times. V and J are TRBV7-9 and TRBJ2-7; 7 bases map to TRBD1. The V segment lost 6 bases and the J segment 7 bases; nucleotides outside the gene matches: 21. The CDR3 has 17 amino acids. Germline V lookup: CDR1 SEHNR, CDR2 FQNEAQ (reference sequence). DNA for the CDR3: TGTGCCAGCAGTTCCCACCAGGGGGAGATTTTGTTGCGGGAGCAGTACGTC. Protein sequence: CASSSHQGEILLREQYV.

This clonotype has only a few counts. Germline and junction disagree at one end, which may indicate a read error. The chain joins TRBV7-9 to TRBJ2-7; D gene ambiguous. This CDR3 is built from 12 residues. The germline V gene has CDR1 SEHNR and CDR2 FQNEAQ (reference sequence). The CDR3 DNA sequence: TGTGCCAGCAGATTAGACCGGAACGAGCAGTACTTC. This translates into CASRLDRNEQYF.

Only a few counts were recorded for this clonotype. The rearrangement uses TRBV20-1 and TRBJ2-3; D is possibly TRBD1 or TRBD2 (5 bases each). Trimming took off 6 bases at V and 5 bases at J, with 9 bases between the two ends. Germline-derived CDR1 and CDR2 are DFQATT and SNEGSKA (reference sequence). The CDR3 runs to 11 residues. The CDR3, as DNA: TGCAGTGCGGGTGGGGGAGATACGCAGTATTTT. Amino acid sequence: CSAGGGDTQYF.

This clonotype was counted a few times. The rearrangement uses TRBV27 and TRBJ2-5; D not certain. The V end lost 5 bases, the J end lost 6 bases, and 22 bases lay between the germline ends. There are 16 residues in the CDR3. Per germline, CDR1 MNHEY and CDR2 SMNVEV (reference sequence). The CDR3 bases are TGTGCCAGCAGTCCTCGTGGGGTATTGGTTTCAAAGACCCAGTACTTC. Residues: CASSPRGVLVSKTQYF.

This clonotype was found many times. The CDR3 bases are TGCGCCAGCAGCCAAGTCCACTTTTCCGCGAACACCGGGGAGCTGTTTTTT. Its translation: CASSQVHFSANTGELFF. The V call is TRBV4-1, the J call TRBJ2-2, with D unclear. The CDR3 has 17 amino acids. Looked up from germline, CDR1 is MGHRA and CDR2 is YSYEKL. The V and J ends lost 1 base and 0 bases respectively, with 12 bases between them.

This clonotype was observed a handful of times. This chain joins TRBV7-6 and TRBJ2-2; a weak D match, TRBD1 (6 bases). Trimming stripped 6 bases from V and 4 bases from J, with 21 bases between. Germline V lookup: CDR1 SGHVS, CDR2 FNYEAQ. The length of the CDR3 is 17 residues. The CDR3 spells CASRTSPGHGITGELFF. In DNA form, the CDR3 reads TGTGCCAGCAGAACGTCTCCGGGACATGGGATCACCGGGGAGCTGTTTTTT.

The CDR3 bases are TGTGCCAGCAGCGGTCTGGGGTGGCGGCAAGAGACCCAGTACTTC. Its translation: CASSGLGWRQETQYF. V usage is TRBV7-2 and J usage is TRBJ2-5; no clear D gene. Per germline, CDR1 SGHTA and CDR2 FQGNSA. V was trimmed by 5 bases and J by 2 bases, leaving 15 bases between them. The CDR3 loop spans 15 amino acids.

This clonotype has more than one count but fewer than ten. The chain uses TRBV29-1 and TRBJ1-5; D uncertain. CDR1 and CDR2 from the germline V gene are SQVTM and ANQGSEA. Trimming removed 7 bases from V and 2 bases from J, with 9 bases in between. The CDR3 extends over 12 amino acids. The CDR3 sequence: CSAASGNQPQHF. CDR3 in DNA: TGCAGCGCCGCCAGTGGCAATCAGCCCCAGCATTTT.

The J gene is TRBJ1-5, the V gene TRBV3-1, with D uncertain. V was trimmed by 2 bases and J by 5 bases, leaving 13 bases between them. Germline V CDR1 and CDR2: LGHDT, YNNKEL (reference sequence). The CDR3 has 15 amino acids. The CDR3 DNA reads TGTGCCAGCAGCCAATCAAGCGGCGGGGATCAGCCCCAGCATTTT. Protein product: CASSQSSGGDQPQHF.

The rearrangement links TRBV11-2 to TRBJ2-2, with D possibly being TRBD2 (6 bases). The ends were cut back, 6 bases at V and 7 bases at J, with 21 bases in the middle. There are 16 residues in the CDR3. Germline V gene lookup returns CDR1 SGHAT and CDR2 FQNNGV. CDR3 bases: TGTGCCAGCAGACCAATCGCGGGGAACTCGGGCGGGGAGCTGTTTTTT. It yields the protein CASRPIAGNSGGELFF.

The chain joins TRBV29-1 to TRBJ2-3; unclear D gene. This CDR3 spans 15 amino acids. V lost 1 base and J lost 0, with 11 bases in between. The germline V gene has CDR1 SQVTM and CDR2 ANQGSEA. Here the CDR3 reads CSVEGALISTDTQYF. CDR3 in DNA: TGCAGCGTTGAAGGGGCCTTAATTAGCACAGATACGCAGTATTTT.

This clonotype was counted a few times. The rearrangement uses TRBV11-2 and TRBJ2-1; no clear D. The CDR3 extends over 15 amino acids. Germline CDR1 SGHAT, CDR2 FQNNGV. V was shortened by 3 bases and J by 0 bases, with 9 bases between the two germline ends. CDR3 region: CASSLIQSSYNEQFF. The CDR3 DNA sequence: TGTGCCAGCAGCTTGATCCAGAGCTCCTACAATGAGCAGTTCTTC.

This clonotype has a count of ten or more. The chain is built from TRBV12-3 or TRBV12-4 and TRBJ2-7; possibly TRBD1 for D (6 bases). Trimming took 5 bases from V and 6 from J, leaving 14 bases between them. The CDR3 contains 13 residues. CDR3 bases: TGTGCCAGCAGTACCAACAGGGAGAGCGAGCAGTACGTC. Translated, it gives CASSTNRESEQYV.

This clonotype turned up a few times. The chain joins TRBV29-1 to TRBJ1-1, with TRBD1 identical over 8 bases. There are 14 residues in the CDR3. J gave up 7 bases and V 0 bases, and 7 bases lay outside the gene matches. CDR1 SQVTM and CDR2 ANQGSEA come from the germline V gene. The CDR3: CSVEDTPGGYEAFF. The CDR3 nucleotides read TGCAGCGTTGAAGATACCCCAGGGGGCTATGAAGCTTTCTTT.

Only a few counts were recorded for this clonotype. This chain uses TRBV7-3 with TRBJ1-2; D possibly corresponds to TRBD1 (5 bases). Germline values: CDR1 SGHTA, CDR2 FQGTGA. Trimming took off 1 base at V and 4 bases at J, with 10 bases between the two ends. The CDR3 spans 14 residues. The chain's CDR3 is CASSLNGGSYGYTF. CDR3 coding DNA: TGTGCCAGCAGCTTAAATGGGGGATCCTATGGCTACACCTTC.

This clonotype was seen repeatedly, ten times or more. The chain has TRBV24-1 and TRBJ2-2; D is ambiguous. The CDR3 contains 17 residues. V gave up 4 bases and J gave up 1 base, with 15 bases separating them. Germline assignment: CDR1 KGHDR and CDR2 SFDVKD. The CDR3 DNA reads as TGTGCCACCAGTGACTCTGGGTGGCTTAGGAACACCGGGGAGCTGTTTTTT. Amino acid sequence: CATSDSGWLRNTGELFF.

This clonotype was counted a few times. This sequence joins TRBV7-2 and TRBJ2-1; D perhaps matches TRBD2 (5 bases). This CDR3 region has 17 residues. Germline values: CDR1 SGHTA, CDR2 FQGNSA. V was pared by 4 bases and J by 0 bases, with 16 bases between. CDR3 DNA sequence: TGTGCCAGCAGCTCAGGATTCCCGGGGAGCTCCTACAATGAGCAGTTCTTC. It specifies CASSSGFPGSSYNEQFF. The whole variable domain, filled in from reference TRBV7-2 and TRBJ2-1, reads GAGVSQSPSNKVTEKGKDVELRCDPISGHTALYWYRQSLGQGLEFLIYFQGNSAPDKSGLPSDRFSAERTGGSVSTLTIQRTQQEDSAVYLCASSSGFPGSSYNEQFFGPGTRLTVL.

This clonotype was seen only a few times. The CDR3 reads CASSYETYYEQYF. For the CDR3, the DNA is TGTGCCAGCAGTTACGAGACTTACTACGAGCAGTACTTC. The chain employs TRBV6-6 and TRBJ2-7; D call uncertain. V lost 2 bases and J lost 3, with 8 bases in between. CDR3 length equals 13 residues. Germline V gene lookup returns CDR1 MNHNY and CDR2 SVGAGI (reference sequence).